The 23 T cell receptor beta chains below were found in one sample sequenced in a study of radiotherapy plus CTLA-4 blockade in lung cancer. Sequenced by immunoSEQ multiplex PCR; TCRdb stores in-frame clones only, minus some. In the table there are about 51,000 clones, 77% of which are singletons. This material consisted of peripheral blood, taken from a patient treated with radiotherapy plus ipilimumab. Source of these receptors: a human donor with non-small cell lung cancer whose response to radiotherapy plus ipilimumab could not be evaluated.

This sequence joins TRBV13 and TRBJ1-2, with D perhaps matching TRBD1 (6 bases). The CDR3 is 16 residues long. V was cut by 3 bases and J by 1 base, with 15 bases left in between. CDR1 and CDR2 from the germline V gene are PRHDT and FYEKMQ (reference sequence). The CDR3 spells CASSFPVGGGNYGYTF. Written as DNA, the CDR3 is TGTGCCAGCAGCTTCCCGGTGGGAGGGGGTAACTATGGCTACACCTTC.

The chain joins TRBV4-1 to TRBJ2-7; 8 positions match TRBD2. The junction had 15 bases not matched to a gene; V was cut back by 3 bases and J by 5 bases. This CDR3 spans 17 amino acids. Looked up from germline, CDR1 is MGHRA and CDR2 is YSYEKL. This CDR3 reads CASSHGRGGNPLNEQYF. Here the CDR3 DNA reads TGCGCCAGCAGCCACGGGAGGGGGGGGAACCCTCTGAACGAGCAGTACTTC.

This clone came up a few times. V gene TRBV6-6 combines with J gene TRBJ1-3; 7 nucleotides line up with TRBD1. Trimming took 5 bases from V and 4 from J; bases not matched to a gene: 8. Germline-derived CDR1 and CDR2 are MNHNY and SVGAGI (reference sequence). The CDR3 has 15 residues. The CDR3 coding sequence is TGTGCCAGCAGTAATACCGGGACAGTAGGAAACACCATATATTTT. Encoded protein: CASSNTGTVGNTIYF.

The chain recombines TRBV11-3 with TRBJ1-1; D not resolved. Trimming removed 5 bases at V and 4 bases at J, with 11 bases between. The CDR3 has 13 amino acids. Germline lookup yields CDR1 SGHNT and CDR2 YENEEA. Here the CDR3 reads CASSPSPGTEAFF. CDR3 sequence (DNA): TGTGCCAGCAGCCCAAGTCCGGGCACTGAAGCTTTCTTT.

The gene calls are TRBV6-5 and TRBJ1-2; TRBD1 aligns across 10 bases. Trimming at V came to 2 bases and at J to 4 bases, leaving 1 base not matched to a gene. CDR3 length equals 14 residues. Germline V CDR1 and CDR2: MNHEY, SVGAGI. This CDR3 reads CASSYGTGVYGYTF. The CDR3 nucleotides read TGTGCCAGCAGTTACGGGACAGGGGTCTATGGCTACACCTTC.

The chain combines TRBV29-1 with TRBJ2-7, with TRBD2 as a possible D gene (5 bases). This CDR3 has 13 amino acids. Trimming removed 4 bases at V and 0 bases at J, with 10 bases between. Looked up from germline, CDR1 is SQVTM and CDR2 is ANQGSEA. The CDR3 DNA sequence: TGCAGCGTTGTTACGGGGTACTCCTACGAGCAGTACTTC. Protein: CSVVTGYSYEQYF.

This chain joins TRBV10-1 and TRBJ2-5; the D gene is possibly TRBD2 (6 bases). This CDR3 has 16 residues. Trimming stripped 6 bases from V and 5 bases from J, with 22 bases between. Germline values: CDR1 WNHNN, CDR2 SYGVQD (reference sequence). The CDR3 is CASRGGSGLRWETQYF. The CDR3 nucleotides are TGCGCCAGCAGGGGCGGTAGCGGCCTGAGGTGGGAGACCCAGTACTTC.

The rearrangement links TRBV5-1 to TRBJ2-1, with D perhaps TRBD2 (6 bases). Per germline, CDR1 SGHRS and CDR2 YFSETQ. This CDR3 has 14 amino acids. V dropped 1 base and J dropped 4 bases, with 9 bases sitting between them. CDR3 DNA: TGCGCCAGCAGCTTGCGCGGGGAGTACAATGAGCAGTTCTTC. It codes for CASSLRGEYNEQFF.

This clone was counted a single time. The J gene is TRBJ1-1, the V gene TRBV4-1, with TRBD1 as a possible D gene (6 bases). This CDR3 has 17 amino acids. V was trimmed by 1 base and J by 0 bases, leaving 15 bases between them. Germline V gene sequence: CDR1 MGHRA, CDR2 YSYEKL. This CDR3 is CASSQAFGGRVNTEAFF. The CDR3 coding sequence is TGCGCCAGCAGCCAAGCTTTTGGGGGCCGGGTGAACACTGAAGCTTTCTTT.

This clone has a handful of counts. The rearrangement joins TRBV5-6 to TRBJ2-1, with 10 bases matching TRBD2. CDR1 is SGHDT and CDR2 is YYEEEE in the germline V gene. V lost 2 bases, J lost 4 bases, and 3 bases stayed unmatched. The CDR3 sequence is 15 residues long. CDR3 protein: CASSFGLAVYNEQFF. CDR3 sequence (DNA): TGTGCCAGCAGCTTCGGACTAGCGGTATACAATGAGCAGTTCTTC.

The V gene is TRBV2, the J gene TRBJ1-5, with TRBD1 matching over 8 bases. V trimming: 6 bases; J trimming: 0 bases; junction bases outside the gene matches: 4. The CDR3 runs 15 residues. Germline V CDR1 and CDR2: SNHLY, FYNNEI. The CDR3 reads CASSATGASNQPQHF. The CDR3 DNA follows: TGTGCCAGCAGCGCGACAGGGGCTAGCAATCAGCCCCAGCATTTT.

The rearrangement uses TRBV27 and TRBJ2-1; 12 positions agree with TRBD2. Looked up from germline, CDR1 is MNHEY and CDR2 is SMNVEV (reference sequence). The CDR3 extends over 14 amino acids. V lost 7 bases, J lost 6 bases, and 4 bases stayed unmatched. The CDR3 nucleotides read TGTGCCAGCAAGAGGACTAGCGGGGCCAATGAGCAGTTCTTC. Protein sequence: CASKRTSGANEQFF.

The V call is TRBV4-3, the J call TRBJ2-1; a possible D gene is TRBD2 (7 bases). Trimming shortened V by 0 bases and J by 2 bases, and 14 bases separated the two germline ends. CDR1 and CDR2 from the germline V gene are LGHNA and YSLEER. The CDR3 sequence is 17 residues long. The CDR3 DNA is TGCGCCAGCAGCCAAGATGTGGGGGGGCTAGCCTACAATGAGCAGTTCTTC. Protein sequence: CASSQDVGGLAYNEQFF.

The chain uses TRBV9 and TRBJ2-7; TRBD2 matches 11 bases. Germline trimming cut 4 bases from V and 6 bases from J; bases unmatched to any gene: 9. Per germline, CDR1 SGDLS and CDR2 YYNGEE. The CDR3 consists of 15 residues. This CDR3 reads CASSLLAGGPSEQYF. CDR3 nucleotides: TGTGCCAGCAGCTTATTAGCGGGAGGGCCCTCCGAGCAGTACTTC.

In nucleotides, the CDR3 is TGTGCCAGTAGTATGATAGGGGGAGAGACCCAGTACTTC. Residues: CASSMIGGETQYF. The V call is TRBV19, the J call TRBJ2-5; maybe TRBD1 (6 bases). V lost 3 bases and J 4 bases, leaving 9 bases between the germline ends. The V gene's germline CDR1 is LNHDA and CDR2 SQIVND (reference sequence). CDR3 length: 13 amino acids.

The chain uses TRBV6-5 and TRBJ1-5; D gene uncertain. Trimming stripped 7 bases from V and 6 bases from J, with 13 bases between. Germline-derived CDR1 and CDR2 are MNHEY and SVGAGI. The CDR3 length is 13 residues. This chain's CDR3 is CASTGGASQPQHF. DNA of the CDR3: TGTGCCAGCACTGGAGGCGCCAGTCAGCCCCAGCATTTT.

The CDR3 coding sequence is TGTGCCAGCAGTGAGGCGGGACAGCCGATACCTGAAGCTTTCTTT. It is translated as CASSEAGQPIPEAFF. This chain uses TRBV6-1 with TRBJ1-1; 7 bases fit TRBD1. Germline V gene sequence: CDR1 MNHNS, CDR2 SASEGT. The CDR3 is made up of 15 amino acids. The V gene end was trimmed by 3 bases and the J gene end by 6 bases; junction bases not matched to a gene: 10.

The rearrangement uses TRBV6-5 and TRBJ2-1; TRBD1 might be the D (5 bases). The V end was cut by 4 bases, the J end by 5 bases, with 12 bases between. Germline V gene lookup returns CDR1 MNHEY and CDR2 SVGAGI. This CDR3 spans 14 amino acids. DNA for the CDR3: TGTGCCAGCAGTTCGCCCTACAGGAACAATGAGCAGTTCTTC. It encodes CASSSPYRNNEQFF.

This clone was observed a few times. The chain is built from TRBV9 and TRBJ2-1; D ambiguous. The CDR3 consists of 15 residues. V lost 1 base to trimming and J lost 0 bases, with 8 bases between them. Germline values: CDR1 SGDLS, CDR2 YYNGEE. The CDR3 DNA follows: TGTGCCAGCAGCGTATACCCGAGCTCCTACAATGAGCAGTTCTTC. Residues: CASSVYPSSYNEQFF.

The chain's CDR3 is CASSPAGGMKTQYF. The CDR3 DNA follows: TGTGCCAGCTCCCCGGCGGGGGGCATGAAGACCCAGTACTTC. This chain uses TRBV18 with TRBJ2-5; 8 bases are shared with TRBD2. The germline CDR1 and CDR2 sequences are KGHSH and LQKENI. V gave up 6 bases and J gave up 6 bases; unmatched junction bases: 9. The CDR3 is 14 amino acids.

V usage is TRBV7-9 and J usage is TRBJ2-7; 7 positions agree with TRBD1. The V gene end was trimmed by 1 base and the J gene end by 2 bases; junction bases not matched to a gene: 5. Germline V gene sequence: CDR1 SEHNR, CDR2 FQNEAQ (reference sequence). This CDR3 is built from 15 residues. In DNA, the CDR3 is TGTGCCAGCAGCTTAGTTGCACAGGGGACCTACGAGCAGTACTTC. This encodes CASSLVAQGTYEQYF.

The chain recombines TRBV9 with TRBJ1-6; the D gene is possibly TRBD1 (6 bases). CDR1 SGDLS and CDR2 YYNGEE come from the germline V gene. The V end was cut by 3 bases, the J end by 6 bases, with 13 bases between. The CDR3 length is 15 residues. The CDR3 DNA reads TGTGCCAGCAGCGCCAGAGGACAGCCTAATTCACCCCTCCACTTT. It encodes CASSARGQPNSPLHF.

The V and J genes are TRBV9 and TRBJ1-5; 7 nucleotides line up with TRBD1. CDR3 length equals 15 residues. Germline CDR1 is SGDLS and CDR2 is YYNGEE. The V segment lost 4 bases and the J segment 2 bases; nucleotides outside the gene matches: 6. The CDR3, as DNA: TGTGCCAGCAGCCCCGACGGACAGGGCAATCAGCCCCAGCATTTT. It specifies CASSPDGQGNQPQHF.